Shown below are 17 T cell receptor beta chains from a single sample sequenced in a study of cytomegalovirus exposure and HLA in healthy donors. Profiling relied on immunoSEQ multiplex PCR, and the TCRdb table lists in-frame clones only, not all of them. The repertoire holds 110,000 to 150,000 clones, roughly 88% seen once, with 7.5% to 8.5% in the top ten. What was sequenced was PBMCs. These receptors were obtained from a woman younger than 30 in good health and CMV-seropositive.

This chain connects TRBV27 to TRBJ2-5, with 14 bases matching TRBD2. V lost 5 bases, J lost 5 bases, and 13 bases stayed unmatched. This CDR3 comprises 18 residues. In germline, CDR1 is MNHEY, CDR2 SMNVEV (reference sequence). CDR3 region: CASSLKGTSGSFAETQYF. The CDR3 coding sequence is TGTGCCAGCAGTCTTAAGGGGACTAGCGGGAGTTTTGCTGAGACCCAGTACTTC.

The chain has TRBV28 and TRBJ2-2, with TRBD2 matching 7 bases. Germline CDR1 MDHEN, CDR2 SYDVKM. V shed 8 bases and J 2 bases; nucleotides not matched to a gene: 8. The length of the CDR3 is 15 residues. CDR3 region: CASAAAGDNTGELFF. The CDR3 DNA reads TGTGCCAGCGCCGCGGCGGGGGATAACACCGGGGAGCTGTTTTTT.

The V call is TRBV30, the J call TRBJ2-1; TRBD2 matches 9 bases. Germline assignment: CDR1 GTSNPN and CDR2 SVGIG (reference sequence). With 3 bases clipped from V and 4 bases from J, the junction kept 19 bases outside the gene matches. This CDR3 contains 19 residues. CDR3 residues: CAWSARLAAKSGKYNEQFF. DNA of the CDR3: TGTGCCTGGAGCGCCCGACTAGCGGCTAAATCTGGGAAGTACAATGAGCAGTTCTTC.

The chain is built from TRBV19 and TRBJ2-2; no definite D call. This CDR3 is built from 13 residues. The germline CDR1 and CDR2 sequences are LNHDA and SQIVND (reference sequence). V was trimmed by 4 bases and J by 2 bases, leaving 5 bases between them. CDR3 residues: CASSNQNTGELFF. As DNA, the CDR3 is TGTGCCAGTAGTAATCAAAACACCGGGGAGCTGTTTTTT.

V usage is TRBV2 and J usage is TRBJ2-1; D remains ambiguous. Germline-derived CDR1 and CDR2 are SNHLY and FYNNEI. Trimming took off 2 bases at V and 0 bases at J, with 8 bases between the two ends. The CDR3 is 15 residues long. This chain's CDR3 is CASSEQATSYNEQFF. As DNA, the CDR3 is TGTGCCAGCAGTGAACAGGCCACCTCCTACAATGAGCAGTTCTTC.

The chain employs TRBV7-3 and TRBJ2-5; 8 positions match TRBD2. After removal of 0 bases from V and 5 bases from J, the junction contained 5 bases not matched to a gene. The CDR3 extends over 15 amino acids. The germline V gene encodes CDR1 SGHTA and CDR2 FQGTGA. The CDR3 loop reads CASSLTGRAGETQYF. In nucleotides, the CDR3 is TGTGCCAGCAGCTTAACCGGGAGGGCCGGGGAGACCCAGTACTTC.

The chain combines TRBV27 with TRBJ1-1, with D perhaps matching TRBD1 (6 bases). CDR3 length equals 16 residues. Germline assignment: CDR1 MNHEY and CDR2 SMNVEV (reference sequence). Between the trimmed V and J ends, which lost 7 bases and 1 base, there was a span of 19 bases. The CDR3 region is CASTINFRQANTEAFF. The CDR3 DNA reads TGTGCCAGCACCATAAATTTCAGACAGGCGAACACTGAAGCTTTCTTT.

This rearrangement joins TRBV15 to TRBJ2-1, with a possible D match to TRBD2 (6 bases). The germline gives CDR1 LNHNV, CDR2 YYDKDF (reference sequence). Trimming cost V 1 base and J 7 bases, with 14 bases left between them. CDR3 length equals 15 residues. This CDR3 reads CATSRATLADNEQFF. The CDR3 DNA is TGTGCCACCAGCAGAGCGACACTAGCTGATAATGAGCAGTTCTTC.

CDR3: CASSLVRDEQFF. The CDR3 DNA follows: TGCGCCAGCAGCTTGGTTAGAGATGAGCAGTTCTTC. J is TRBJ2-1 and V is TRBV5-1; D uncertain. CDR3 size: 12 residues. V lost 0 bases to trimming and J lost 8 bases, with 6 bases between them. Looked up from germline, CDR1 is SGHRS and CDR2 is YFSETQ.

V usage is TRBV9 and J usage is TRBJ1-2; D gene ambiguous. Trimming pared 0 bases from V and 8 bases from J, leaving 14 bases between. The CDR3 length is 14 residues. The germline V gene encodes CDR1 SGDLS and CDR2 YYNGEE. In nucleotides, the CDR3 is TGTGCCAGCAGCGTAGCCCCCGGTGGGAGCGGCTACACCTTC. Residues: CASSVAPGGSGYTF.

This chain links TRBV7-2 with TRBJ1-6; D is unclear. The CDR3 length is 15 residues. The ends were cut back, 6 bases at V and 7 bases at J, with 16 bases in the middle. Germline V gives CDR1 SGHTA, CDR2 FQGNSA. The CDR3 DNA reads TGTGCCAGCAGTCCCCCGGGAAACCTAAATTCACCCCTCCACTTT. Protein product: CASSPPGNLNSPLHF.

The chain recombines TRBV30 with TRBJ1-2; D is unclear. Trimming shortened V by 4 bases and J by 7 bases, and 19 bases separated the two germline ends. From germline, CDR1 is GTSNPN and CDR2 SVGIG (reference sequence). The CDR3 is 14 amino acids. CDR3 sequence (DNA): TGTGCCTGGATCATCCCGGGGAGGATGGTTGGCTACACCTTC. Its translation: CAWIIPGRMVGYTF.

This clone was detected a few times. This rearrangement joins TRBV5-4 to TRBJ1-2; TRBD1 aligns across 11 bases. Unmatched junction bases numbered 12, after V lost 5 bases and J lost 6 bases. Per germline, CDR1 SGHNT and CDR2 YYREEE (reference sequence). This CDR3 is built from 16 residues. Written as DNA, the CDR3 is TGTGCCAGCAGGCGCGGACAGGGGGCGCGTTTCGATGGCTACACCTTC. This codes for CASRRGQGARFDGYTF.

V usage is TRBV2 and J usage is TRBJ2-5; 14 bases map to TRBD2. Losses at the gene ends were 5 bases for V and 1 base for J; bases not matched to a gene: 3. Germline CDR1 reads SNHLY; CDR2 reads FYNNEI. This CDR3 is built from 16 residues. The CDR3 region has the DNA TGTGCCAGCAGTCGGGGGACTAGCGGGGGCCAAGAGACCCAGTACTTC. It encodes CASSRGTSGGQETQYF.

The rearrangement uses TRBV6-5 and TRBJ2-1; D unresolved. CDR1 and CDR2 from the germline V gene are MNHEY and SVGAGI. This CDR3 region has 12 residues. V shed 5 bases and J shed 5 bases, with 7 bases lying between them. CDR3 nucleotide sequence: TGTGCCAGCAGTCCTGCTAACAATGAGCAGTTCTTC. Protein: CASSPANNEQFF.

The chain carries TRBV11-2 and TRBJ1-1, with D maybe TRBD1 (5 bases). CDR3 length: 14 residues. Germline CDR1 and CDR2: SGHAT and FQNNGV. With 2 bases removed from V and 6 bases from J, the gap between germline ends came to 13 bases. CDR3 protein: CASSLIQGLSEAFF. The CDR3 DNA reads TGTGCCAGCAGCTTAATTCAGGGTCTTTCTGAAGCTTTCTTT.

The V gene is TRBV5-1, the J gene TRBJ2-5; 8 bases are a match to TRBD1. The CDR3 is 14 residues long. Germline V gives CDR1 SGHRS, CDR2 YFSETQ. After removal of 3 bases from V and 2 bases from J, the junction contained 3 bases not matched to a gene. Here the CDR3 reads CASSWGQVQETQYF. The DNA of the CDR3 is TGCGCCAGCAGCTGGGGACAGGTTCAAGAGACCCAGTACTTC.